Below, one TCR beta chain is given with its context. Its specificity is not known. A multiplex PCR was run with 60 Vbeta primers and 13 Jbeta primers. Some clones are missing from TCRdb's copy, which holds only in-frame ones; the method was immunoSEQ multiplex PCR. The sample lists more than 95,000 clones; 60% to 85% were seen once. The entry originates in a study of cytomegalovirus exposure and HLA in healthy donors. Study-wide results and caveats: Association of a missense DCLRE1C variant with TCR beta V- and J-gene trimming was reported in a later analysis.

This clonotype was sampled from a man in his forties or fifties in good health and CMV-seronegative. Sequenced: PBMCs.

CDR3 coding DNA: TGTGCCAGCAGCCTGACAGACTTTACCGGGGAGCTGTTTTTT. It codes for CASSLTDFTGELFF. The chain has TRBV6-5 and TRBJ2-2, with D perhaps matching TRBD1 (5 bases). The CDR3 runs 14 residues. Trimming stripped 6 bases from V and 5 bases from J, with 13 bases between. Germline V gene data show CDR1 as MNHEY and CDR2 as SVGAGI.